This TCR beta chain was identified in a study of shared clonotypes between healthy human individuals. Study-wide points: Among the subsets, naive ones generally showed larger estimated richness than memory ones.

CDR1 is LNHDA and CDR2 is SQIVND in the germline V gene (reference sequence). The CDR3 length is 14 residues. V lost 3 bases to trimming and J lost 2 bases, with 10 bases between them. The table came from immunoSEQ multiplex PCR; TCRdb's copy has only in-frame clones and leaves some out. The data contain hundreds of thousands of clones, roughly 70% of them singletons. Concerning this clone: Its antigen is unknown.

The TCR sequence derives from a woman in her twenties or thirties in good health. This sequence joins TRBV19 and TRBJ1-1, with D possibly matching TRBD1 (6 bases). Sequencing used memory CD4+ T cells sorted from blood. The subset: CD45RA-negative fraction. In DNA, the CDR3 is TGTGCCAGTAGTATTAAACAGGGAAACACTGAAGCTTTCTTT. Its translation: CASSIKQGNTEAFF.